A selection of T cell receptor beta chains follows, all from one sample in a study of T cell responses to AZD1222 COVID-19 vaccine. Assay used: immunoSEQ multiplex PCR; TCRdb lists only in-frame clones, some missing. The data show roughly 84,000 clones, 70% to 90% seen once. This specimen was peripheral blood, taken on day 0 of AZD1222 vaccination. The receptors shown here come from an adult in good health. Each CDR3 is given with its conserved first and last residue. The D gene is left open where the match is weak. Clone size appears in some rows only: once, few, many, or a class for an expanded clone.

V gene,clone size,D gene,J gene,CDR3 DNA,CDR3 protein
TRBV15,NA,TRBD1,TRBJ1-5,TGTGCCACCAGCAAGAAAGAGACAGGGAGGTACAATCAGCCCCAGCATTTT,CATSKKETGRYNQPQHF
TRBV27,NA,NA,TRBJ1-6,TGTGCCAGCAGTTTATCGGAGGGACGGATTAATTCACCCCTCCACTTT,CASSLSEGRINSPLHF
TRBV29-1,NA,NA,TRBJ2-1,TGCAGCGTTGAAGATCAGGGACGGTACAATGAGCAGTTCTTC,CSVEDQGRYNEQFF
TRBV4-1,few,NA,TRBJ1-4,TGCGCCAGCAGCCAAGCACGGCAGGAAAAACTGTTTTTT,CASSQARQEKLFF
TRBV29-1,NA,TRBD1,TRBJ2-7,TGCAGCGTCGTATCCGGGACAGGGCTCTACGAGCAGTACTTC,CSVVSGTGLYEQYF
TRBV10-2,NA,TRBD2,TRBJ2-3,TGCGCCAGCAGTTCACTAGCGGGATACGGGTATACGCAGTATTTT,CASSSLAGYGYTQYF
TRBV30,once,NA,TRBJ2-7,TGTGCCTGGAGTGTGGGCGGGAACTACGAGCAGTACTTC,CAWSVGGNYEQYF
TRBV18,NA,NA,TRBJ1-1,TGTGCCAGCTCACCGGCAGGGGCCAACACTGAAGCTTTCTTT,CASSPAGANTEAFF
TRBV25-1,once,NA,TRBJ1-3,TGTGCCAGCAGTGAGGGTGGCCGCATCTCGCACTCTGGAAACACCATATATTTT,CASSEGGRISHSGNTIYF
TRBV10-3,NA,NA,TRBJ1-1,TGTGCCATCAGTGAGCGGGAGAACACTGAAGCTTTCTTT,CAISERENTEAFF
TRBV30,NA,NA,TRBJ1-3,TGTGCCTGGACCCTTCAAGCGCATTTGACCATATATTTT,CAWTLQAHLTIYF
TRBV12-3/TRBV12-4,NA,NA,TRBJ1-2,TGTGCCAGCAGTCTGCAGAATCTCTATGGCTACACCTTC,CASSLQNLYGYTF
TRBV7-9,NA,NA,TRBJ2-5,TGTGCCAGCAGCTTAGTGGCCCAAGAGACCCAGTACTTC,CASSLVAQETQYF
TRBV5-1,NA,NA,TRBJ2-1,TGCGCCAGCAGCTTGGCCGTAGCGGTCTTTTACAATGAGCAGTTCTTC,CASSLAVAVFYNEQFF
TRBV5-1,NA,TRBD1,TRBJ1-4,TGCGCCAGCAGCATGAGACAGGGGCTCGAAAAACTGTTTTTT,CASSMRQGLEKLFF
TRBV5-1,NA,TRBD1,TRBJ2-1,TGCGCCAGCAGCCTTACAGGGGACCGTTACAATGAGCAGTTCTTC,CASSLTGDRYNEQFF
TRBV19,NA,TRBD1,TRBJ1-6,TGTGCCAGTAGTCCCGGGACAGGGGTCGGGTCACCCCTCCACTTT,CASSPGTGVGSPLHF
TRBV18,few,TRBD1,TRBJ2-7,TGTGCCAGCTCACCCTCTCCCGCAGGGGGCTCCTACGAGCAGTACTTC,CASSPSPAGGSYEQYF
TRBV18,once,NA,TRBJ1-5,TGTGCCAGCTCACCAGGGCAGAGCCAGCCCCAGCATTTT,CASSPGQSQPQHF
TRBV11-3,once,TRBD2,TRBJ2-1,TGTGCCAGCAGCTCGGAGGAGCGGGAGTTTGAGCAGTTCTTC,CASSSEEREFEQFF
TRBV6-2/TRBV6-3,NA,NA,TRBJ1-5,TGTGCCAGCAGCCCCGGGAATCAGCCCCAGCATTTT,CASSPGNQPQHF
TRBV6-6,NA,NA,TRBJ1-1,TGTGCCAGCAGTCAACCCTCAGGGACTGAAGCTTTCTTT,CASSQPSGTEAFF
TRBV30,NA,NA,TRBJ1-3,TGTGCCTGGAGTGTAGGACGAGTCAACGTCCTGGGACACCTCTCTGGAAACACCATATATTTT,CAWSVGRVNVLGHLSGNTIYF
TRBV30,once,TRBD1,TRBJ1-6,TGTGCCTGGAGTGTATTAGGGGGCCTGTCGCCCCTCCACTTT,CAWSVLGGLSPLHF
TRBV4-1,NA,NA,TRBJ2-1,TGCGCCAGCAGCCACACGTCGGAGCAGTTCTTC,CASSHTSEQFF
TRBV12-3/TRBV12-4,NA,NA,TRBJ2-7,TGTGCCAGCAGTCCTCCCCCGAACGAGCAGTACTTC,CASSPPPNEQYF
TRBV7-2,NA,TRBD2,TRBJ2-4,TGTGCCAGCAAATTGACGGGAGGGGGGGCAGGAAACATTCAGTACTTC,CASKLTGGGAGNIQYF
TRBV13,NA,NA,TRBJ1-2,TGTGCCAGCAGCTTGAGGGGCCTTAACTATGGCTACACCTTC,CASSLRGLNYGYTF
TRBV21-1,NA,NA,TRBJ1-4,TGTGCCAGCAATAGGTGGGGGACTAATGAAAAACTGTTTTTT,CASNRWGTNEKLFF
TRBV27,NA,NA,TRBJ2-5,TGTGCCAGCAGTCTGGTAGGGGGGGAGGGAGAGACCCAGTACTTC,CASSLVGGEGETQYF
TRBV11-3,NA,TRBD2,TRBJ2-1,TGTGCCAGCAGCTTAGGAGCGGGGAGTGACAATGAGCAGTTCTTC,CASSLGAGSDNEQFF
TRBV6-5,NA,NA,TRBJ1-2,TGTGCCAGCCGCTACCGAACCACAGCTAACTATGGCTACACCTTC,CASRYRTTANYGYTF
TRBV19,NA,NA,TRBJ2-7,TGTGCCAGTAGCCTGGGACTCGAATACTACGAGCAGTACTTC,CASSLGLEYYEQYF
TRBV11-2,once,NA,TRBJ1-1,TGTGCCAGCAGCTTTACCGGGTCTGAAGCTTTCTTT,CASSFTGSEAFF
TRBV2,NA,TRBD2,TRBJ2-1,TGTGCCAGCAGTGTCGGGACTAGCGGGAACTACAATGAGCAGTTCTTC,CASSVGTSGNYNEQFF
TRBV3-1/TRBV3-2,NA,NA,TRBJ2-1,TGTGCCAGCAGCCAAGATCTGGCAGTCTACAATGAGCAGTTCTTC,CASSQDLAVYNEQFF
TRBV4-3,once,NA,TRBJ2-6,TGCGCCAGCAGCCAAGTTACAGGCCGTAAGGAAGCTGGGGCCAACGTCCTGACTTTC,CASSQVTGRKEAGANVLTF
TRBV12-3/TRBV12-4,NA,NA,TRBJ2-1,TGTGCCAGCAGTCCTTCCCTCAATGAGCAGTTCTTC,CASSPSLNEQFF
TRBV29-1,NA,NA,TRBJ1-2,TGCAGCGTCCGCTGGCAGGGGCATAGAGGCTACACCTTC,CSVRWQGHRGYTF
TRBV30,NA,TRBD1,TRBJ1-2,TGTGCCTGGAGCGGACAGGGAGTAGGCTATGGCTACACCTTC,CAWSGQGVGYGYTF
TRBV30,NA,TRBD2,TRBJ2-5,TGTGCCTTAGCGGGAGGCGGAGGGACCCAGTACTTC,CALAGGGGTQYF
TRBV19,few,TRBD2,TRBJ2-1,TGTGCCAGTAGTATAGATGGGACTAGCGGGACCCCTGGGTACAATGAGCAGTTCTTC,CASSIDGTSGTPGYNEQFF
TRBV5-1,NA,NA,TRBJ1-1,TGCGCCAGCAGTGTGGGGCAGCAAAACACTGAAGCTTTCTTT,CASSVGQQNTEAFF
TRBV7-3,NA,NA,TRBJ2-3,TGTGCCAGCAGCTTAATCAGTTCCACAGATACGCAGTATTTT,CASSLISSTDTQYF
TRBV15,NA,NA,TRBJ2-5,TGTGCCACCAGCACCCGGGAACAAGAGACCCAGTACTTC,CATSTREQETQYF
TRBV2,NA,NA,TRBJ2-4,TGTGCCAGCGGGGTGGAGTCCGCCAAAAACATTCAGTACTTC,CASGVESAKNIQYF
TRBV19,once,NA,TRBJ2-3,TGTGCCAGCACACCCCACGGACAGCCTGGCACAGATACGCAGTATTTT,CASTPHGQPGTDTQYF
TRBV7-9,NA,TRBD2,TRBJ2-1,TGTGCCAGCAGCTTCGGGATAGCGGGAGCGGTCAATGAGCAGTTCTTC,CASSFGIAGAVNEQFF
TRBV5-4,NA,NA,TRBJ1-5,TGTGCCAGCAGCTTCGGTGATCAGCCCCAGCATTTT,CASSFGDQPQHF
TRBV7-9,NA,NA,TRBJ1-1,TGTGCCAGCAGCTTAGGGGGATATAACACTGAAGCTTTCTTT,CASSLGGYNTEAFF
TRBV19,NA,NA,TRBJ1-1,TGTGCCAGTAGTACGGAGGGCAGCCACACTGAAGCTTTCTTT,CASSTEGSHTEAFF
TRBV3-1/TRBV3-2,NA,TRBD2,TRBJ2-7,TGTGCCAGCAGTCCACAACGGGGGGCCTACGAGCAGTACTTC,CASSPQRGAYEQYF
TRBV10-3,NA,TRBD1,TRBJ1-2,TGTGCCATCAGCCGAGACAGGGATATGAGAGGCTACACCTTC,CAISRDRDMRGYTF
TRBV3-1/TRBV3-2,NA,NA,TRBJ2-1,TGTGCCAGCAGCCGCCCTGGGGCGTGGCAGTTCTTC,CASSRPGAWQFF